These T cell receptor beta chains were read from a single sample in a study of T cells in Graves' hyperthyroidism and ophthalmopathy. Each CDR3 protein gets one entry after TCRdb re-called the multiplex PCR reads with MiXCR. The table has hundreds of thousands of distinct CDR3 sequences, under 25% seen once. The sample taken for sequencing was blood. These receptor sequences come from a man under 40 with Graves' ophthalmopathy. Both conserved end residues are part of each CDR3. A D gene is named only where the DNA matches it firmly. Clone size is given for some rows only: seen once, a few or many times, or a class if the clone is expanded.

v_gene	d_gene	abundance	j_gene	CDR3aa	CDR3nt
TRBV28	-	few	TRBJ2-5	CASSSPWRTQYF	TGTGCCAGCAGTTCCCCCTGGCGGACCCAGTACTTC
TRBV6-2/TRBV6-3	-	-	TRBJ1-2	CASSSVLLAAYYGYTF	TGTGCCAGCAGTTCCGTGTTGTTGGCAGCCTACTATGGCTACACCTTC
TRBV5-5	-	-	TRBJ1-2	CASSFGQQDTF	TGTGCCAGCAGCTTCGGACAGCAGGACACCTTC
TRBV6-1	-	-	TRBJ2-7	CASRSSRYEQYF	TGTGCCAGCCGTTCTAGCCGCTACGAGCAGTACTTC
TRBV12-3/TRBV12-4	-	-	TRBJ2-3	CASSFLASPTDTQYF	TGTGCCAGCAGTTTTCTAGCTTCCCCCACAGATACGCAGTATTTT
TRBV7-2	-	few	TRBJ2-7	CASSLILGTYEQYF	TGTGCCAGCAGCTTAATTCTGGGGACCTACGAGCAGTACTTC
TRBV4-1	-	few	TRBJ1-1	CASSQVGHTEAFF	TGCGCCAGCAGCCAAGTAGGACACACTGAAGCTTTCTTT
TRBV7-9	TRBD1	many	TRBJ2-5	CASSWGQGGRETQYF	TGTGCCAGCAGCTGGGGACAGGGTGGACGAGAGACCCAGTACTTC
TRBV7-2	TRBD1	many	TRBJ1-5	CASSLNRGQPQHF	TGTGCCAGCAGCTTAAACAGGGGCCAGCCCCAGCATTTT
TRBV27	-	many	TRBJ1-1	CASSGAGGAEAFF	TGTGCCAGCAGCGGGGCGGGAGGCGCTGAAGCTTTCTTT
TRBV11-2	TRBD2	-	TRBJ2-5	CASSPRPGLAGVGETQYF	TGTGCCAGCAGCCCTAGACCGGGACTAGCGGGAGTTGGGGAGACCCAGTACTTC
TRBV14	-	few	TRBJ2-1	CASSSSMTGEQFF	TGTGCCAGCAGCTCATCCATGACGGGGGAGCAGTTCTTC